This paragraph covers one T cell receptor beta chain sequence. Its antigen remains unidentified. These data originate in a study of cytotoxic CD8 clonotypes in ibrutinib-treated CLL. The table came from immunoSEQ multiplex PCR; TCRdb's copy has only in-frame clones and leaves some out. The data show roughly 180,000 clones, approximately 68% seen once. General observations from the study: With treatment, public clonotypes, which were uncommon, either contracted or remained stable. Lymph node repertoires were not studied, and sampling times were unmatched. Clonality went up at the time of ibrutinib response, stayed stable in sustained remission, and later dropped back toward its baseline level at progression.

From cryopreserved PBMCs came about 2.1 micrograms of genomic DNA used for TCR beta libraries. Trimming stripped 6 bases from V and 4 bases from J, with 12 bases between. The CDR3 covers 13 residues. The germline gives CDR1 SNHLY, CDR2 FYNNEI. J is TRBJ1-2 and V is TRBV2; D is perhaps TRBD1 (5 bases). This sequence originates from a human donor with chronic lymphocytic leukemia. Source: PBMCs, taken after 24 months of ibrutinib treatment. CDR3 protein: CASSREVGYGYTF. The CDR3 nucleotides are TGTGCCAGCAGCAGGGAGGTTGGCTATGGCTACACCTTC.